This T cell receptor (beta chain) was captured in a study of blood T cell repertoires in COVID-19. Authors' processing steps: Estimation of nucleated cell counts was performed using reference gene primer amplification. Repertoires were generated with immunoSEQ multiplex PCR, while TCRdb's copy carries only in-frame clones and drops some. That table is the source of V, J and clone size, and D and trimming were worked out from the DNA. Counted here are about 160,000 clones, about nine tenths occurring once; the ten biggest clones make up 18%. V lost 2 bases, J lost 5 bases, and 11 bases stayed unmatched. This CDR3 spans 17 amino acids. CDR1 and CDR2 from the germline V gene are SGHTA and FQGNSA.

The material sequenced was peripheral blood. The sequence came from a man aged 55-75 years with active or convalescent COVID-19. The chain is built from TRBV7-2 and TRBJ2-3; 9 positions agree with TRBD2. CDR3 DNA sequence: TGTGCCAGCAGCTTATTTACCGGCGGGGGGGGCCAAGATACGCAGTATTTT. Its translation is CASSLFTGGGGQDTQYF.